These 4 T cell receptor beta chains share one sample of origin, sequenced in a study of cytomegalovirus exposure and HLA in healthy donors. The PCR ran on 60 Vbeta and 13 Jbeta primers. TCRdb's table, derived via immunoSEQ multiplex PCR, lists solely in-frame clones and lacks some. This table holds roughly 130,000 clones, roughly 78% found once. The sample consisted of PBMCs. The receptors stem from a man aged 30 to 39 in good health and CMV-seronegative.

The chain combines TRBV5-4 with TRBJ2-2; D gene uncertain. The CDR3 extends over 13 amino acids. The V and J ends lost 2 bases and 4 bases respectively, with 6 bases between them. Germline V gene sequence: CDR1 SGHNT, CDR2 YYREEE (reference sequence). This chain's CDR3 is CASSFKATGELFF. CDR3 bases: TGTGCCAGCAGCTTCAAAGCCACCGGGGAGCTGTTTTTT.

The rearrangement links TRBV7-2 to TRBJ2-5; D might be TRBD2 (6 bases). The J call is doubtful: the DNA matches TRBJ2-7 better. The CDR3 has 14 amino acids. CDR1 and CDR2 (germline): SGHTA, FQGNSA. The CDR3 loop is CASTVSGVTYEQYF. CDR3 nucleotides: TGTGCCAGCACCGTCTCGGGGGTAACCTACGAGCAGTACTTC.

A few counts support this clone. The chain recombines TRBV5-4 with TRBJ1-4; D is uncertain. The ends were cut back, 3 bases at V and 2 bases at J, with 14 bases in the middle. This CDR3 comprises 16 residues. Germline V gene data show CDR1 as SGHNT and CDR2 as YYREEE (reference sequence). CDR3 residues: CASSSGAGLTNEKLFF. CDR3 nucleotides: TGTGCCAGCAGCTCCGGTGCGGGTTTGACTAATGAAAAACTGTTTTTT.

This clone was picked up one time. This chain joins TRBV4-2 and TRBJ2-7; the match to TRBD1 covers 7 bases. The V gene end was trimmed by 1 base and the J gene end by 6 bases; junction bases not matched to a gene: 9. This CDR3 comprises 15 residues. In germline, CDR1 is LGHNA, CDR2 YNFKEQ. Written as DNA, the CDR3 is TGTGCCAGCAGCCAAGTAGACAGGGAAGGGATCGAGCAGTACTTC. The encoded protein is CASSQVDREGIEQYF.